This T cell receptor (beta chain) was documented in a study of cytomegalovirus exposure and HLA in healthy donors. Broader study findings: What was likely a sequencing artifact was a cluster of highly shared sequence variants. Later analysis identified 15,000 to 20,000 TCR beta sequences associated with HLA alleles, using a false discovery rate threshold of 0.05.

PCR was performed using 60 Vbeta and 13 Jbeta primers. Generated by immunoSEQ multiplex PCR, the TCRdb table keeps only in-frame clones and is missing some. The profile shows around 93,000 clones, 65% to 85% of them singletons. As regards this clone: Its antigen is not identified.

V lost 3 bases to trimming and J lost 4 bases; unmatched junction nucleotides: 6. Germline V CDR1 and CDR2: LNHDA, SQIVND (reference sequence). CDR3 length: 16 amino acids. The TCR was taken from a man in his fifties in good health and CMV-seronegative. The chain employs TRBV19 and TRBJ1-4; TRBD1 matches at 9 bases. Sequenced material: PBMCs. CDR3 loop: CASSIWTGVDNEKLFF. CDR3 in DNA: TGTGCCAGTAGTATCTGGACAGGGGTCGATAATGAAAAACTGTTTTTT.